Below are 7 T cell receptor beta chains sequenced from a single sample in a study of cytomegalovirus exposure and HLA in healthy donors. In the PCR, 60 Vbeta and 13 Jbeta primers were used. TCRdb keeps only in-frame clones here, not all; method: immunoSEQ multiplex PCR. The sample has 90,000 to 120,000 clones, 74% seen once; the top ten hold around 13%. What was sequenced was PBMCs. Receptor source: a woman aged 40 to 49 in good health and CMV-seropositive.

The V and J genes are TRBV29-1 and TRBJ2-1; D not resolved. CDR1 is SQVTM and CDR2 is ANQGSEA in the germline V gene. This CDR3 is 15 amino acids long. The V gene lost 1 base and the J gene lost 3 bases, with 13 bases spanning the gap. The CDR3 DNA reads as TGCAGCGTTGAAGGATCGGTGCTAGTCTACAATGAGCAGTTCTTC. Translation: CSVEGSVLVYNEQFF.

The J gene is TRBJ2-5, the V gene TRBV9; a possible D gene is TRBD1 (5 bases). With 4 bases removed from V and 2 bases from J, the gap between germline ends came to 15 bases. The CDR3 has 15 residues. Germline V gene sequence: CDR1 SGDLS, CDR2 YYNGEE. The DNA of the CDR3 is TGTGCCAGCAGCCCCAAACCAGGGATACAAGAGACCCAGTACTTC. It is translated as CASSPKPGIQETQYF. The variable domain in full, completed from reference TRBV9 and TRBJ2-5, reads DSGVTQTPKHLITATGQRVTLRCSPRSGDLSVYWYQQSLDQGLQFLIQYYNGEERAKGNILERFSAQQFPDLHSELNLSSLELGDSALYFCASSPKPGIQETQYFGPGTRLLVL.

This chain's CDR3 is CASSVTGAGNTIYF. The CDR3 DNA sequence: TGCGCCAGCAGCGTTACAGGGGCTGGAAACACCATATATTTT. The chain has TRBV5-1 and TRBJ1-3, with TRBD1 identical over 7 bases. Trimming took 4 bases from V and 2 from J; bases not matched to a gene: 3. This CDR3 contains 14 residues. CDR1 and CDR2 (germline): SGHRS, YFSETQ.

As to this clone: The DNA is left out, because the CDR3 cannot be placed on it with certainty; the CDR3 is given as TCRdb lists it. The CDR3 region is CATESGLSGPQHF. The rearrangement uses TRBV19 and TRBJ1-5. Ends included, the CDR3 has 13 residues. Germline V lookup: CDR1 LNHDA, CDR2 SQIVND (reference sequence).

This rearrangement joins TRBV10-3 to TRBJ2-5, with 7 bases aligning to TRBD2. The CDR3 spans 12 residues. The trim removed 4 bases at V and 4 bases at J, leaving 0 bases unmatched. From germline, CDR1 is ENHRY and CDR2 SYGVKD. CDR3 amino acids: CAISGGGETQYF. CDR3 sequence (DNA): TGTGCCATCAGTGGGGGGGGAGAGACCCAGTACTTC.

Concerning this clone: At one of its ends the junction is not consistent with the germline gene, which may arise from a read error. The identical CDR3 is also encoded by other nucleotide sequences in the sample. The J gene is TRBJ1-2, the V gene TRBV28, with D unclear. In germline, CDR1 is MDHEN, CDR2 SYDVKM. The CDR3 length is 11 residues. Here the CDR3 DNA reads TGTGCCACCGGTAATAACTATGGTTACACCTTC. Its translation: CATGNNYGYTF.

V gene TRBV5-6 combines with J gene TRBJ2-7; 7 bases line up with TRBD2. The germline V gene has CDR1 SGHDT and CDR2 YYEEEE. This CDR3 is built from 16 residues. The V segment lost 3 bases and the J segment 0 bases; nucleotides outside the gene matches: 9. The CDR3 sequence is CASSWGGGSGSYEQYF. CDR3 nucleotides: TGTGCCAGCAGCTGGGGGGGTGGATCCGGCTCCTACGAGCAGTACTTC.